This TCR beta chain came from a study of blood T cells in healthy people across ages. The length of the CDR3 is 15 residues. Germline values: CDR1 MNHEY, CDR2 SVGEGT. Through a sample-barcoded 5' primer and a J-beta primer mix, a second PCR was run for roughly 6 to 11 cycles. TCRdb itself ran the 5' RACE reads through MiXCR, one entry per CDR3 protein. The table shows around 970,000 distinct CDR3 sequences, with roughly 51% occurring only once. Sequences were obtained from blood. The sequence was obtained from an older woman in good health. The chain employs TRBV6-2 or TRBV6-3 and TRBJ2-5; 11 bases line up with TRBD2. The J call may not be correct, given that the DNA end is closer to TRBJ2-7. The DNA for the CDR3 is TGTGCCAGCAGAATAGCGGGAGGGCCGTCGTACGAGCAGTACTTC. Protein: CASRIAGGPSYEQYF.